Listed here are 24 T cell receptor beta chains from one sample, sequenced in a study of blood T cell repertoires in COVID-19. Sequencing was performed with immunoSEQ multiplex PCR; in TCRdb, only in-frame clones are kept and a portion is missing. The data show around 210,000 clones, over 75% seen once. Sequenced sample: peripheral blood. The receptors stem from a man aged 45-65 years with COVID-19, enrolled during active disease.

This chain uses TRBV19 with TRBJ2-1; 7 bases align to TRBD1. Unmatched junction bases numbered 9, after V lost 5 bases and J lost 8 bases. The CDR3 has 14 residues. Germline CDR1 and CDR2: LNHDA and SQIVND (reference sequence). Here the CDR3 reads CASSLRTGRDEQFF. CDR3 in DNA: TGTGCCAGTAGTCTAAGGACAGGACGGGATGAGCAGTTCTTC.

This clone was seen only a few times. The chain employs TRBV6-5 and TRBJ2-6; no clear D. Germline CDR1 is MNHEY and CDR2 is SVGAGI. Trimming cost V 5 bases and J 2 bases, with 10 bases left between them. The CDR3 is made up of 15 amino acids. The CDR3 coding sequence is TGTGCCAGCAGTCCCTCGGGTCCTGGGGCCAACGTCCTGACTTTC. Translation: CASSPSGPGANVLTF.

This clone was counted at least ten times. The rearrangement links TRBV19 to TRBJ2-5; tentatively, D is TRBD1 (5 bases). The CDR3 has 15 residues. CDR1 and CDR2 (germline): LNHDA, SQIVND (reference sequence). The V end was cut by 6 bases, the J end by 5 bases, with 19 bases between. CDR3 amino acids: CASSPDISSRETQYF. CDR3 nucleotides: TGTGCCAGTAGCCCGGACATCTCTTCCAGGGAGACCCAGTACTTC.

This clone was seen just once. The V call is TRBV5-1, the J call TRBJ2-1, with D maybe TRBD1 (6 bases). This CDR3 is 15 amino acids long. V lost 4 bases, J lost 2 bases, and 13 bases lay in between. Germline values: CDR1 SGHRS, CDR2 YFSETQ. In DNA form, the CDR3 reads TGCGCCAGCAGCCCGGAAAGGGGGACCTACAATGAGCAGTTCTTC. Translated: CASSPERGTYNEQFF.

This sequence joins TRBV3-1 (or the pseudogene TRBV3-2) and TRBJ1-2; 7 nucleotides align to TRBD1. The CDR3 sequence is 17 residues long. The germline CDR1 and CDR2 sequences are LGHDT and YNNKEL (reference sequence). V lost 3 bases and J lost 2; bases outside the gene matches: 12. The CDR3 nucleotides are TGTGCCAGCAGCCACCCCTATCTCGGACAGGCGAACTATGGCTACACCTTC. Its protein product is CASSHPYLGQANYGYTF.

The chain carries TRBV7-9 and TRBJ2-7, with 9 nucleotides matching TRBD1. Germline trimming cut 5 bases from V and 5 bases from J; bases unmatched to any gene: 10. The germline CDR1 and CDR2 sequences are SEHNR and FQNEAQ (reference sequence). The CDR3 consists of 15 residues. The CDR3 spells CASSDRGQGSHEQYF. In nucleotides, the CDR3 is TGTGCCAGCAGCGATAGGGGACAGGGAAGCCACGAGCAGTACTTC.

The V call is TRBV5-1, the J call TRBJ2-5, with TRBD2 identical over 12 bases. With V trimmed by 1 base and J by 5 bases, 0 bases remained unmatched. CDR3 size: 14 residues. CDR1 is SGHRS and CDR2 is YFSETQ in the germline V gene. The CDR3, as DNA: TGCGCCAGCAGCTTGACTAGCGGGGGGGAGACCCAGTACTTC. Residues: CASSLTSGGETQYF.

The V and J genes are TRBV29-1 and TRBJ1-2; perhaps TRBD1 as D (6 bases). V lost 6 bases and J 3 bases, leaving 8 bases between the germline ends. The CDR3 totals 11 residues. Germline values: CDR1 SQVTM, CDR2 ANQGSEA. The CDR3 DNA is TGCAGCGTACGGACAGACTATGGCTACACCTTC. This translates into CSVRTDYGYTF.

The chain joins TRBV29-1 to TRBJ2-2, with 7 positions matching TRBD2. The V segment lost 1 base and the J segment 0 bases; nucleotides outside the gene matches: 2. The CDR3 contains 15 residues. Germline loops: CDR1 SQVTM, CDR2 ANQGSEA. CDR3 protein: CSVEGAGANTGELFF. DNA of the CDR3: TGCAGCGTTGAAGGTGCGGGGGCGAACACCGGGGAGCTGTTTTTT.

The chain carries TRBV27 and TRBJ2-3, with D unclear. CDR1 MNHEY and CDR2 SMNVEV come from the germline V gene (reference sequence). This CDR3 has 13 amino acids. V lost 1 base, J lost 3 bases, and 5 bases lay in between. The CDR3 DNA reads TGTGCCAGCAGTTTATATCTGACAGATACGCAGTATTTT. The encoded protein is CASSLYLTDTQYF.

The chain has TRBV29-1 and TRBJ1-1; 7 nucleotides align to TRBD1. Germline loops: CDR1 SQVTM, CDR2 ANQGSEA. With V trimmed by 7 bases and J by 0 bases, 11 bases remained unmatched. The CDR3 consists of 15 residues. The CDR3 region has the DNA TGCAGCGAATTAGACAGGGCCCGCATGAACACTGAAGCTTTCTTT. Amino acid sequence: CSELDRARMNTEAFF. The full variable domain, its missing parts supplied by reference TRBV29-1 and TRBJ1-1, is SAVISQKPSRDICQRGTSLTIQCQVDSQVTMMFWYRQQPGQSLTLIATANQGSEATYESGFVIDKFPISRPNLTFSTLTVSNMSPEDSSIYLCSELDRARMNTEAFFGQGTRLTVV.

The count of this clone is one. V usage is TRBV6-5 and J usage is TRBJ2-3, with a tentative D call TRBD2 (7 bases). Trimming stripped 2 bases from V and 1 base from J, with 13 bases between. Germline lookup yields CDR1 MNHEY and CDR2 SVGAGI. This CDR3 region has 16 residues. DNA for the CDR3: TGTGCCAGCAGTTACGGGGGGGACACTCGCACAGATACGCAGTATTTT. It encodes CASSYGGDTRTDTQYF.

The CDR3 nucleotides are TGTGCCTGGAGCGGACAGGGGGCTGGTAGCAATCAGCCCCAGCATTTT. Its protein product is CAWSGQGAGSNQPQHF. The chain recombines TRBV30 with TRBJ1-5; 11 positions match TRBD1. Germline V gene lookup returns CDR1 GTSNPN and CDR2 SVGIG (reference sequence). With 3 bases clipped from V and 0 bases from J, the junction kept 4 bases outside the gene matches. This CDR3 is built from 16 residues. The full variable domain, completed using reference TRBV30 and TRBJ1-5, is SQTIHQWPATLVQPVGSPLSLECTVEGTSNPNLYWYRQAAGRGLQLLFYSVGIGQISSEVPQNLSASRPQDRQFILSSKKLLLSDSGFYLCAWSGQGAGSNQPQHFGDGTRLSIL.

The chain is built from TRBV7-2 and TRBJ1-3; D remains unclear. V lost 0 bases to trimming and J lost 2 bases, with 11 bases between them. Germline V gives CDR1 SGHTA, CDR2 FQGNSA. The CDR3 consists of 16 residues. The DNA for the CDR3 is TGTGCCAGCAGCTTAGCGAATCGGGGAACTGGAAACACCATATATTTT. It is translated as CASSLANRGTGNTIYF.

There are many counts of this clone. The chain carries TRBV9 and TRBJ1-6; TRBD1 agrees at 10 bases. Germline V gene lookup returns CDR1 SGDLS and CDR2 YYNGEE. J gave up 6 bases and V 3 bases, and 3 bases lay outside the gene matches. The CDR3 consists of 15 residues. The CDR3 loop reads CASSGTGGANSPLHF. CDR3 nucleotides: TGTGCCAGCAGCGGGACAGGGGGGGCTAATTCACCCCTCCACTTT.

The chain combines TRBV5-4 with TRBJ2-7, with 9 bases that match TRBD1. The V gene end was trimmed by 0 bases and the J gene end by 1 base; junction bases not matched to a gene: 5. CDR1 and CDR2 from the germline V gene are SGHNT and YYREEE (reference sequence). CDR3 size: 16 residues. The CDR3: CASSLAQGTGSYEQYF. DNA of the CDR3: TGTGCCAGCAGCTTGGCGCAGGGGACAGGGTCCTACGAGCAGTACTTC.

This chain uses TRBV5-1 with TRBJ2-3, with TRBD2 matching over 8 bases. The V and J ends lost 2 bases and 0 bases, in that order; junction bases with no gene match: 5. CDR1 SGHRS and CDR2 YFSETQ come from the germline V gene. The CDR3 consists of 16 residues. The CDR3 DNA reads as TGCGCCAGCAGCTTCCAGAGCGGGAGTAGCACAGATACGCAGTATTTT. Translation: CASSFQSGSSTDTQYF. Drawing the rest from reference TRBV5-1 and TRBJ2-3, the complete variable domain is KAGVTQTPRYLIKTRGQQVTLSCSPISGHRSVSWYQQTPGQGLQFLFEYFSETQRNKGNFPGRFSGRQFSNSRSEMNVSTLELGDSALYLCASSFQSGSSTDTQYFGPGTRLTVL.

The chain employs TRBV3-1 (or the pseudogene TRBV3-2) and TRBJ2-7; possibly TRBD1 for D (5 bases). V lost 0 bases and J lost 5, with 14 bases in between. The CDR3 spans 15 residues. CDR1 is LGHDT and CDR2 is YNNKEL in the germline V gene (reference sequence). DNA for the CDR3: TGTGCCAGCAGCCAAGATAAGACAGCTTACGACGAGCAGTACTTC. It translates to CASSQDKTAYDEQYF.

The rearrangement links TRBV9 to TRBJ1-3, with D possibly being TRBD1 (6 bases). Germline V gene sequence: CDR1 SGDLS, CDR2 YYNGEE. The V end lost 0 bases, the J end lost 0 bases, and 10 bases lay between the germline ends. The CDR3 totals 16 residues. The CDR3 reads CASSVAGDASGNTIYF. The CDR3 DNA is TGTGCCAGCAGCGTAGCAGGGGATGCCTCTGGAAACACCATATATTTT.

A single count supports this clone. The chain combines TRBV10-3 with TRBJ2-1, with 10 bases identical to TRBD2. Germline V gene lookup returns CDR1 ENHRY and CDR2 SYGVKD. Germline trimming cut 2 bases from V and 9 bases from J; bases unmatched to any gene: 4. This CDR3 has 14 residues. The CDR3 spells CAISETSGACEQFF. CDR3 nucleotide sequence: TGTGCCATCAGTGAGACTAGCGGGGCCTGTGAGCAGTTCTTC.

The genes are TRBV18 and TRBJ1-2, with 9 bases matching TRBD1. With V trimmed by 2 bases and J by 2 bases, 6 bases remained unmatched. Germline V lookup: CDR1 KGHSH, CDR2 LQKENI. The CDR3 totals 16 residues. The CDR3 region has the DNA TGTGCCAGCTCACCAGATATAGGACAGGGGAACTATGGCTACACCTTC. The encoded protein is CASSPDIGQGNYGYTF.

The rearrangement links TRBV30 to TRBJ1-4, with no clear D. The CDR3 covers 12 residues. Per germline, CDR1 GTSNPN and CDR2 SVGIG (reference sequence). V dropped 8 bases and J dropped 8 bases, with 15 bases sitting between them. The CDR3 DNA is TGTGCCGAAGGGAGCTGGGAGGAAAAACTGTTTTTT. Translating it yields CAEGSWEEKLFF.

The chain links TRBV20-1 to TRBJ2-3; D gene unclear. The ends were cut back, 0 bases at V and 14 bases at J, with 12 bases in the middle. This CDR3 comprises 11 residues. CDR1 is DFQATT, CDR2 SNEGSKA, per germline (reference sequence). The CDR3 loop reads CSARENSRLYF. Written as DNA, the CDR3 is TGCAGTGCTAGAGAGAATAGCCGGTTGTATTTT.

There are a few counts of this clone. The rearrangement joins TRBV28 to TRBJ1-2; TRBD1 matches 9 bases. Trimming took 11 bases from V and 4 from J; bases not matched to a gene: 5. The CDR3 length is 12 residues. The V gene's germline CDR1 is MDHEN and CDR2 SYDVKM. CDR3 residues: CAGQGTGYGYTF. DNA for the CDR3: TGTGCCGGACAGGGGACTGGCTATGGCTACACCTTC.